The 20 T cell receptor beta chains below were found in one sample sequenced in a study of naive and memory T cell subsets. An equimolar mix of two oligonucleotides served as the beta constant-region primer for TRBC1 and TRBC2. TCRdb called the UMI-ligation and nested PCR reads again in MiXCR, with one record for every CDR3 protein. The sample has approximately 89,000 distinct CDR3 sequences, around 6.5% seen once. Specimen: central memory CD4+ T cells from blood. Receptors were obtained from a human donor in good health.

As concerns this clonotype: This may stem from a read error, because a much larger clone lies one nucleotide away. V gene TRBV20-1 combines with J gene TRBJ1-1; tentative D call: TRBD1 (5 bases). With 7 bases removed from V and 6 bases from J, the gap between germline ends came to 18 bases. Per germline, CDR1 DFQATT and CDR2 SNEGSKA (reference sequence). This CDR3 comprises 13 residues. CDR3: CSVEDGGGAEAFF. CDR3 nucleotide sequence: TGCAGTGTTGAGGACGGCGGGGGTGCTGAAGCTTTCTTT.

This clonotype was picked up many times. The chain has TRBV7-2 and TRBJ1-5, with 8 bases fitting TRBD1. The trim removed 1 base at V and 3 bases at J, leaving 5 bases unmatched. CDR1 SGHTA and CDR2 FQGNSA come from the germline V gene. The CDR3 runs 16 residues. The CDR3 nucleotides read TGTGCCAGCAGCTTAGGGGACAGGTGGACCAATCAGCCCCAGCATTTT. This sequence encodes CASSLGDRWTNQPQHF.

This clonotype was seen only a few times. This rearrangement joins TRBV12-3 or TRBV12-4 to TRBJ2-7, with 7 bases lining up with TRBD2. There are 16 residues in the CDR3. V lost 2 bases and J lost 1; bases outside the gene matches: 8. In DNA, the CDR3 is TGTGCCAGCAGTTTAAGGCACGGGAGGTCGTCCTACGAGCAGTACTTC. Translation gives CASSLRHGRSSYEQYF.

This clonotype has only a few counts. The V gene is TRBV2, the J gene TRBJ2-1; D gene ambiguous. CDR3 length: 15 residues. Trimming took off 4 bases at V and 0 bases at J, with 10 bases between the two ends. Germline assignment: CDR1 SNHLY and CDR2 FYNNEI. Written as DNA, the CDR3 is TGTGCCAGCAGTGTTCCCAAAAGCTCCTACAATGAGCAGTTCTTC. This encodes CASSVPKSSYNEQFF.

This clonotype was seen a handful of times. The rearrangement links TRBV29-1 to TRBJ2-3; a weak D match, TRBD2 (5 bases). V lost 6 bases and J lost 1, with 8 bases in between. The CDR3 consists of 12 residues. In germline, CDR1 is SQVTM, CDR2 ANQGSEA. CDR3 nucleotide sequence: TGCAGCGTGGGTAGCGGCACAGATACGCAGTATTTT. Protein sequence: CSVGSGTDTQYF.

This clonotype occurred many times. V usage is TRBV7-2 and J usage is TRBJ1-2; 11 positions agree with TRBD1. V was pared by 5 bases and J by 5 bases, with 10 bases of the junction left unmatched. The CDR3 runs to 16 residues. The germline V gene has CDR1 SGHTA and CDR2 FQGNSA. The CDR3 sequence is CASSQVPGTGGYGYTF. The CDR3 coding sequence is TGTGCCAGCAGCCAAGTACCCGGGACAGGGGGGTATGGCTACACCTTC.

This clonotype was seen a handful of times. The rearrangement joins TRBV7-9 to TRBJ2-1; the D is unclear. Germline assignment: CDR1 SEHNR and CDR2 FQNEAQ (reference sequence). This CDR3 region has 13 residues. V lost 5 bases and J lost 7, with 12 bases in between. The CDR3 is CASSPSMGNEQFF. The CDR3, as DNA: TGTGCCAGCAGCCCCTCGATGGGGAATGAGCAGTTCTTC.

This clonotype was counted many times. V and J are TRBV27 and TRBJ1-1, with D perhaps TRBD1 (6 bases). The V and J ends lost 5 bases and 0 bases respectively, with 16 bases between them. Germline CDR1 MNHEY, CDR2 SMNVEV (reference sequence). The CDR3 sequence is 16 residues long. The CDR3 DNA reads as TGTGCCAGCAGTAGATCCGGGACAAGTTTGAACACTGAAGCTTTCTTT. Its protein is CASSRSGTSLNTEAFF.

This clonotype has ten or more counts. Written as DNA, the CDR3 is TGCAGTGCTAGGGAGGTACGGCGCCTGAACACTGAAGCTTTCTTT. As protein: CSAREVRRLNTEAFF. J is TRBJ1-1 and V is TRBV20-1; D gene unclear. From germline, CDR1 is DFQATT and CDR2 SNEGSKA (reference sequence). V was pared by 3 bases and J by 0 bases, with 14 bases between. This CDR3 is built from 15 residues.

This clonotype was counted only a few times. The chain couples TRBV9 to TRBJ1-6, with D maybe TRBD1 (6 bases). Per the germline V gene, CDR1 is SGDLS and CDR2 is YYNGEE. The germline V and J ends were trimmed by 2 bases and 5 bases, with 11 bases remaining between them. This CDR3 comprises 15 residues. CDR3 bases: TGTGCCAGCAGCGTGGGAGGGGGAGATAATTCACCCCTCCACTTT. Translation: CASSVGGGDNSPLHF.

This clonotype has ten or more counts. J is TRBJ1-1 and V is TRBV4-2, with D possibly being TRBD1 (5 bases). The CDR3 length is 16 residues. Germline V gives CDR1 LGHNA, CDR2 YNFKEQ. V shed 1 base and J shed 1 base, with 13 bases lying between them. The CDR3 loop reads CASSQVYIGQNTEAFF. Written as DNA, the CDR3 is TGTGCCAGCAGCCAAGTCTATATTGGACAGAACACTGAAGCTTTCTTT.

This clonotype has ten or more counts. This sequence joins TRBV29-1 and TRBJ1-4; tentative D call: TRBD1 (6 bases). The length of the CDR3 is 15 residues. V was clipped by 6 bases and J by 8 bases, with 22 bases between them. Germline lookup yields CDR1 SQVTM and CDR2 ANQGSEA. CDR3 sequence: CSVQGGPSLGEKLFF. CDR3 DNA sequence: TGCAGCGTACAGGGAGGTCCCTCCCTAGGAGAAAAACTGTTTTTT.

The genes are TRBV11-2 and TRBJ2-5, with a tentative D call TRBD1 (6 bases). This CDR3 contains 13 residues. Germline V CDR1 and CDR2: SGHAT, FQNNGV. V dropped 4 bases and J dropped 4 bases, with 10 bases sitting between them. CDR3 protein: CASSSVRGETQYF. CDR3 coding DNA: TGTGCCAGCAGCTCGGTCAGGGGAGAGACCCAGTACTTC.

The rearrangement uses TRBV24-1 and TRBJ2-7; D is ambiguous. The V gene's germline CDR1 is KGHDR and CDR2 SFDVKD. Trimming pared 2 bases from V and 2 bases from J, leaving 9 bases between. This CDR3 region has 14 residues. CDR3 loop: CATSDSGKTYEQYF. CDR3 DNA sequence: TGTGCCACCAGTGATTCCGGAAAGACCTACGAGCAGTACTTC.

Concerning this clonotype: It may be a read error: a sequence one base away is much more abundant. The chain has TRBV28 and TRBJ1-5, with 9 bases fitting TRBD1. The V segment lost 10 bases and the J segment 7 bases; nucleotides outside the gene matches: 14. CDR1 and CDR2 (germline): MDHEN, SYDVKM. The CDR3 is made up of 15 amino acids. CDR3 loop: CAITPSQGAGQPQHF. The CDR3 DNA follows: TGTGCCATCACCCCATCACAGGGGGCCGGGCAGCCCCAGCATTTT. Using reference TRBV28 and TRBJ1-5 for the parts outside the CDR3, the full variable domain is DVKVTQSSRYLVKRTGEKVFLECVQDMDHENMFWYRQDPGLGLRLIYFSYDVKMKEKGDIPEGYSVSREKKERFSLILESASTNQTSMYLCAITPSQGAGQPQHFGDGTRLSIL.

This clonotype showed up many times. V gene TRBV29-1 combines with J gene TRBJ1-2; TRBD1 is a possible D gene (5 bases). Germline assignment: CDR1 SQVTM and CDR2 ANQGSEA. Trimming took off 3 bases at V and 8 bases at J, with 13 bases between the two ends. The CDR3 covers 12 residues. CDR3 nucleotide sequence: TGCAGCGTTGAGGGGACGGGGGGAGGCTACACCTTC. It specifies CSVEGTGGGYTF.

This rearrangement joins TRBV7-2 to TRBJ2-3; 13 bases match TRBD2. The CDR3 runs to 16 residues. Trimming removed 5 bases from V and 6 bases from J; junction bases left unmatched: 8. Germline assignment: CDR1 SGHTA and CDR2 FQGNSA. The DNA for the CDR3 is TGTGCCAGCAGCCCGGGACTAGCGGGGCGCAGCGATACGCAGTATTTT. It yields the protein CASSPGLAGRSDTQYF.

This clonotype was seen repeatedly, ten times or more. This sequence joins TRBV11-2 and TRBJ1-1; unclear D gene. Germline values: CDR1 SGHAT, CDR2 FQNNGV. The CDR3 covers 14 residues. Trimming took off 1 base at V and 1 base at J, with 7 bases between the two ends. CDR3 protein: CASSLAAPNTEAFF. The CDR3 region has the DNA TGTGCCAGCAGCTTAGCAGCACCGAACACTGAAGCTTTCTTT.

CDR3 sequence: CASSMNRKGPEAFF. The CDR3, as DNA: TGTGCCAGCTCAATGAACAGGAAGGGCCCTGAAGCTTTCTTT. The chain couples TRBV18 to TRBJ1-1; D might be TRBD1 (5 bases). Looked up from germline, CDR1 is KGHSH and CDR2 is LQKENI. V was cut by 5 bases and J by 6 bases, with 16 bases left in between. CDR3 length: 14 residues.

The chain employs TRBV20-1 and TRBJ1-1; 9 nucleotides match TRBD1. V lost 7 bases to trimming and J lost 11 bases; unmatched junction nucleotides: 11. Germline-derived CDR1 and CDR2 are DFQATT and SNEGSKA (reference sequence). The CDR3 spans 12 residues. CDR3 coding DNA: TGCAGTGACCCACAGGGGGCGGTCACGGCTTTCTTT. Its protein is CSDPQGAVTAFF.